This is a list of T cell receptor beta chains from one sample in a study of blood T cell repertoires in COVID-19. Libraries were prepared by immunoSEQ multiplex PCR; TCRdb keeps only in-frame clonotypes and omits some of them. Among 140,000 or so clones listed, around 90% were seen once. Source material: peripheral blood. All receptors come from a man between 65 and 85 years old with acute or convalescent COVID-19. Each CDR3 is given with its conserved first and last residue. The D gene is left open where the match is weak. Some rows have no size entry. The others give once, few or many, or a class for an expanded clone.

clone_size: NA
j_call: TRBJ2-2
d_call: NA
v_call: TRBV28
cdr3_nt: TGTGCCAGCAGGTCGGACAGGAACACCGGGGAGCTGTTTTTT
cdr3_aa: CASRSDRNTGELFF

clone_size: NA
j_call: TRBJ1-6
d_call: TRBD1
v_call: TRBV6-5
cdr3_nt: TGTGCCAGCAGTTGGGACAGGGGACATAATTCGGCCCTCCACTTT
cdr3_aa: CASSWDRGHNSALHF

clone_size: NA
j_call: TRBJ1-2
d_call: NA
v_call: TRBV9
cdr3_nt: TGTGCCAGCAGCTTAGACGGGGACTATGGCTACACCTTC
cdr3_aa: CASSLDGDYGYTF

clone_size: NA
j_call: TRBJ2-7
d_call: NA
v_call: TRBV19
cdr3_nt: TGTGCCAGTAGTACTAGCAGATCCTACGAGCAGTACTTC
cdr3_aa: CASSTSRSYEQYF

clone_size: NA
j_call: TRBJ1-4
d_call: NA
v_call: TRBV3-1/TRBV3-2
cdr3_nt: TGTGCCAGCAGCTTCACAGGGCTTAATGAAAAACTGTTTTTT
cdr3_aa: CASSFTGLNEKLFF

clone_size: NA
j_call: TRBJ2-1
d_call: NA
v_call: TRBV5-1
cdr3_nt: TGCGCCAGCAGCAGTGTGAGGGCCTCCTACAATGAGCAGTTCTTC
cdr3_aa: CASSSVRASYNEQFF

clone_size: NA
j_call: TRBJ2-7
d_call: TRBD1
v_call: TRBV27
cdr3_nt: TGTGCCAGCAGTGAGGGGACAGGGGGCTTCTACGAGCAGTACTTC
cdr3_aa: CASSEGTGGFYEQYF

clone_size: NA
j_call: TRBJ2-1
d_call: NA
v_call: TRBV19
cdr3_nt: TGTGCCAGTAGTAAGGACAGAAACAATGAGCAGTTCTTC
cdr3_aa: CASSKDRNNEQFF

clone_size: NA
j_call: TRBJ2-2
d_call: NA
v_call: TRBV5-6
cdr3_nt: TGTGCCAGCAGCTTGGGGGACAACGGGGAGCTGTTTTTT
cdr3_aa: CASSLGDNGELFF

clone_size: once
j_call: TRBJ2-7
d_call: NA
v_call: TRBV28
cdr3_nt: TGTGCCACCATTAATGGGAGGAATCCCTACGAGCAGTACTTC
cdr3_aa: CATINGRNPYEQYF

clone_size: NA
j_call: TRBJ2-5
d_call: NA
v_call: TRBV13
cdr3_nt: TGTGCCAGCAGCTTAGGGGGGAGGAGACAAGAGACCCAGTACTTC
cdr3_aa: CASSLGGRRQETQYF

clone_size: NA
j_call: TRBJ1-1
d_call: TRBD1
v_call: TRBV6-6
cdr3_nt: TGTGCCAGCAGTTACTCGACAGGGAAGAACACTGAAGCTTTCTTT
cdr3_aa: CASSYSTGKNTEAFF

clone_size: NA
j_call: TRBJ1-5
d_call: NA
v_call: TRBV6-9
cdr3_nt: TGTGCCAGCAGTTATTACCAGGGTGAGCTCTATAGCAATCAGCCCCAGCATTTT
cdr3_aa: CASSYYQGELYSNQPQHF

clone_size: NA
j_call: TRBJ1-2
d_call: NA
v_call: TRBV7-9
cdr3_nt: TGTGCCAGCAGCTACTCATCAGGGGCAGGAAACTATGGCTACACCTTC
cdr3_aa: CASSYSSGAGNYGYTF

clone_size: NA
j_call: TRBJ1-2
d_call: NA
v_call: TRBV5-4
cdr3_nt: TGTGCCAGCAGCTTGACGACGGGGACTTCCTATGGCTACACCTTC
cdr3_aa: CASSLTTGTSYGYTF

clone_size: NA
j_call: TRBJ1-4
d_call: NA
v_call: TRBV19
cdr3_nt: TGTGCCAGTAGTATCAGGGTGGATGAAAAACTGTTTTTT
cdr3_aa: CASSIRVDEKLFF

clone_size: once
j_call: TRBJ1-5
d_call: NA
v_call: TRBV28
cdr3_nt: TGTGCCAGCAGTTTAGTCGGCAATCAGCCCCAGCATTTT
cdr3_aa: CASSLVGNQPQHF

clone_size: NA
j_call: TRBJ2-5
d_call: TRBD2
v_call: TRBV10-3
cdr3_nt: TGTGCCATCAGTCCGGCCGGGAGGGGTCAAGAGACCCAGTACTTC
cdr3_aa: CAISPAGRGQETQYF

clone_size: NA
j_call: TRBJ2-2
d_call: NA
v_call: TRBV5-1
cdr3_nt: TGCGCCAGCAGCCTCCTGACAGGTCCGAACACCGGGGAGCTGTTTTTT
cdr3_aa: CASSLLTGPNTGELFF

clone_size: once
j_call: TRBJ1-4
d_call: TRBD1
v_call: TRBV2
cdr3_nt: TGTGCCAGCAGAGGCAGACAGGGGAATGAAAAACTGTTTTTT
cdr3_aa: CASRGRQGNEKLFF

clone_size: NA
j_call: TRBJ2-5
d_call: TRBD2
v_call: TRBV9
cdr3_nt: TGTGCCAGCAGTCCGGGACTAGCGGGAGGTGGTGAGACCCAGTACTTC
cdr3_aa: CASSPGLAGGGETQYF

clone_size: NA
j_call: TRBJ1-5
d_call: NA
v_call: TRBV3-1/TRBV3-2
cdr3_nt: TGTGCCAGCAGTATAACAGGTCGAGATCAGCCCCAGCATTTT
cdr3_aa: CASSITGRDQPQHF

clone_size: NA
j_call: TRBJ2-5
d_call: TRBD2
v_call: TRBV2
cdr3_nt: TGTGCCAGCAGTCAAGGACTAGCGGGGGGACAAGAGACCCAGTACTTC
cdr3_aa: CASSQGLAGGQETQYF

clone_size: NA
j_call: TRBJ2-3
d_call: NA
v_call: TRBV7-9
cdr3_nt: TGTGCCAGCAGCAGGCGGGAAGTAGATACGCAGTATTTT
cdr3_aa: CASSRREVDTQYF

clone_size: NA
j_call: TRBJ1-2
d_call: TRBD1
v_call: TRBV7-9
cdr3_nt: TGTGCCAGCAGCCCGGGACAGGCGAGCTATGGCTACACCTTC
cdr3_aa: CASSPGQASYGYTF

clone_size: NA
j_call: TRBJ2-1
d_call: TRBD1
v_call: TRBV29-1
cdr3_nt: TGCAGCGTTGAAACAGGGGAGTTCTACAATGAGCAGTTCTTC
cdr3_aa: CSVETGEFYNEQFF

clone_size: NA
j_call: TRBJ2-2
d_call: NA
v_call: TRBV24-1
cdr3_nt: TGTGCCACCCCCCTCAACACCGGGGAGCTGTTTTTT
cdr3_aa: CATPLNTGELFF

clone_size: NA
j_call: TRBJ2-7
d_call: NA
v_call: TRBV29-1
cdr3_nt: TGCAGCGTGGACAAGGGGTACGAGCAGTACTTC
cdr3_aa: CSVDKGYEQYF

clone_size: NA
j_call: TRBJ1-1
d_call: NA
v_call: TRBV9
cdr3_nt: TGTGCCAGCAGCCCCCCTGGCAGGGAGGACACTGAAGCTTTCTTT
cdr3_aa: CASSPPGREDTEAFF

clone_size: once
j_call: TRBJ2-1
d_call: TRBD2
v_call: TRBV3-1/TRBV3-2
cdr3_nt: TGTGCCAGCAGCCAAGGGGAGACTAGCGGGAGGAACAATGAGCAGTTCTTC
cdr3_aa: CASSQGETSGRNNEQFF

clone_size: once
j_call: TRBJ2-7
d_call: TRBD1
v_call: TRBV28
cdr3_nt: TGTGCCAGCAGTCCACGGTGGGGTCAGGGGGACGAGCAGTACTTC
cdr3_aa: CASSPRWGQGDEQYF

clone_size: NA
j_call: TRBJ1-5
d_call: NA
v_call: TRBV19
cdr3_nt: TGTGCCAGTACCCCGACGTGGGCAGGGTATAGCAATCAGCCCCAGCATTTT
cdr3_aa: CASTPTWAGYSNQPQHF

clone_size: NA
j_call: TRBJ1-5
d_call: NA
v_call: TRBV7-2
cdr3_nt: TGTGCCAGCAGCGGGGCAAGCAATCAGCCCCAGCATTTT
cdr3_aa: CASSGASNQPQHF

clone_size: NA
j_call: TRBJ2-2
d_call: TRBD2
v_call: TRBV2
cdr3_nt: TGTGCCAGCAGTGAAACCATAGCGGGAGCGCGGGAGCTGTTTTTT
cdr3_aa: CASSETIAGARELFF

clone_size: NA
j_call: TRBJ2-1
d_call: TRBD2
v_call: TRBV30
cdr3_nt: TGTGCCTGGAGTGTACCGGGTAGCGGGTACAATGAGCAGTTCTTC
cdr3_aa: CAWSVPGSGYNEQFF

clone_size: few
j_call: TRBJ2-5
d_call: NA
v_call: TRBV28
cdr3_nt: TGTGCCAGCAGAGACATAGAAGAGACCCAGTACTTC
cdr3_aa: CASRDIEETQYF

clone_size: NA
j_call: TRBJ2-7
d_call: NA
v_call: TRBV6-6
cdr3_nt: TGTGCCAGCAGTTACTCCTCCGCAGGGTCTGAGGAGCAGTACTTC
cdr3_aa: CASSYSSAGSEEQYF

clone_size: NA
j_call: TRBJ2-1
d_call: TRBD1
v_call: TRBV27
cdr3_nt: TGTGCCAGCAGTCAGACAGGGGGGTACTACAATGAGCAGTTCTTC
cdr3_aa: CASSQTGGYYNEQFF

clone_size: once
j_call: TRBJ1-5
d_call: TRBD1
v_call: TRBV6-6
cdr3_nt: TGTGCCAGCAGTCCAGGGGGACGCAATCAGCCCCAGCATTTT
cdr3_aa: CASSPGGRNQPQHF

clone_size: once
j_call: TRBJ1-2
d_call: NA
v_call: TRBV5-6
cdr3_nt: TGTGCCAGCAGCTTAAGGCAGGTGAACTATGGCTACACCTTC
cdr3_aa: CASSLRQVNYGYTF

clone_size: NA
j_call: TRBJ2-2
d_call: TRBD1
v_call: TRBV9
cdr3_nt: TGTGCCAGCAGCGCGAGGACAGGGACCACCGGGGAGCTGTTTTTT
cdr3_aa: CASSARTGTTGELFF